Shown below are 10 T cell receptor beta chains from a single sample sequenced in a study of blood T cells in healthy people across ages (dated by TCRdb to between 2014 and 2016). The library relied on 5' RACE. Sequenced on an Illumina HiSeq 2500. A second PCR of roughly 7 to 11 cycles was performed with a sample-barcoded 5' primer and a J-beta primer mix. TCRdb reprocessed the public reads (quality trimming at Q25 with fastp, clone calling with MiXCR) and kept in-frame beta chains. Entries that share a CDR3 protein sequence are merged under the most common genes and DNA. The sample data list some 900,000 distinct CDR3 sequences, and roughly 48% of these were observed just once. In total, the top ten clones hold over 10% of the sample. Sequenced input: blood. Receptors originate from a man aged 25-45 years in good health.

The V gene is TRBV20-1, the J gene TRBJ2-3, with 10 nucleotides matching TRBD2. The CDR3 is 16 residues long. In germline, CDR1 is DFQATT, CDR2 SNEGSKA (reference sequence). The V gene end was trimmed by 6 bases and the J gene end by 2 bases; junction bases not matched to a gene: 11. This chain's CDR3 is CSAPWASGGYTDTQYF. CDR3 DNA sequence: TGCAGTGCCCCATGGGCTAGCGGGGGATACACAGATACGCAGTATTTT.

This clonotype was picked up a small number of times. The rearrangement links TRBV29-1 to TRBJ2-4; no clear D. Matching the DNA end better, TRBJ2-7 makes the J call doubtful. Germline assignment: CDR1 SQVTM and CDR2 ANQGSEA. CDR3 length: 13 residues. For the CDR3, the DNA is TGCAGCGTTGAAGCACCTACCCCGGGCGAGCAGTACTTC. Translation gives CSVEAPTPGEQYF.

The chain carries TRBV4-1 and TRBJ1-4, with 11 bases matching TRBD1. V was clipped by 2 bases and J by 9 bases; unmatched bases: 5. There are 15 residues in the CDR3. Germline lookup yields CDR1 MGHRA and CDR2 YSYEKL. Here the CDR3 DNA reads TGCGCCAGCAGCCAAACCGGGACAGGGGGGCAAAAACTGTTTTTT. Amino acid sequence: CASSQTGTGGQKLFF.

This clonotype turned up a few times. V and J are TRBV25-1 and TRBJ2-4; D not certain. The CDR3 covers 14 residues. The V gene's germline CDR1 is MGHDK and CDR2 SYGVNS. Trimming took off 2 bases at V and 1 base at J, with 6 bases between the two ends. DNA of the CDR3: TGTGCCAGCAGTGAACCCGGGGCCAAAAACATTCAGTACTTC. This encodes CASSEPGAKNIQYF.

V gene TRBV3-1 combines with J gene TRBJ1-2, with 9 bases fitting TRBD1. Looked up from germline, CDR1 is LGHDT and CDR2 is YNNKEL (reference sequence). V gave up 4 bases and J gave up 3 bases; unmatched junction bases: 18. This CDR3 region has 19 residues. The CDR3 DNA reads TGTGCCAGCAGCCCCCTTTACCTTTGGACAGGGGCGGATTACTATGGCTACACCTTC. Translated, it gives CASSPLYLWTGADYYGYTF.

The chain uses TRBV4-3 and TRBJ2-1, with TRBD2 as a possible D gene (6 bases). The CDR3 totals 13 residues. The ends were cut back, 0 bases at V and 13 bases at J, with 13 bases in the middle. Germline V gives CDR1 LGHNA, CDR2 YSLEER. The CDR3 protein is CASSQEPSVGQFF. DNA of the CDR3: TGCGCCAGCAGCCAAGAGCCTAGCGTGGGACAGTTCTTC.

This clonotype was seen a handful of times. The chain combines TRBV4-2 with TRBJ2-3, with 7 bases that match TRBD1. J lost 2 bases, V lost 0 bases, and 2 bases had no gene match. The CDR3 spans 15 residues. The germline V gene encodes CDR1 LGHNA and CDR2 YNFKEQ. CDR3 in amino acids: CASSQDTGDTDTQYF. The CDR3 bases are TGTGCCAGCAGCCAAGATACAGGGGACACAGATACGCAGTATTTT.

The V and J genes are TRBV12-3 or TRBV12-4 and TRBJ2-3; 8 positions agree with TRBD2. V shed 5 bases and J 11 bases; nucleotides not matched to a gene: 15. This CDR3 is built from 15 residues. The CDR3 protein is CASSPRGGHTDVQYF. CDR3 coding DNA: TGTGCCAGCAGTCCCCGGGGGGGCCACACAGATGTGCAGTATTTT.

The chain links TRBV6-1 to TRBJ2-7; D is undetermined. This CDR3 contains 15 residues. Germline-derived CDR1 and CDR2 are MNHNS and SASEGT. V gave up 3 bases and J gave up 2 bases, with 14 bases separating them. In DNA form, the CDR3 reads TGTGCCAGCAGTGACCAGTACCAGACGACCTACGAGCAGTACTTC. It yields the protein CASSDQYQTTYEQYF.

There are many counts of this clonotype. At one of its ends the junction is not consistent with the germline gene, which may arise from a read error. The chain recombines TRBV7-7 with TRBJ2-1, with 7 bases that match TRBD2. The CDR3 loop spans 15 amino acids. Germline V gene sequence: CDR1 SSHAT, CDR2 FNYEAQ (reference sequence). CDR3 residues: CASSSGRGSYNEQFF. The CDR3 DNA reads TGTGCTAGCAGCTCAGGGCGGGGGTCCTACAATGAGCAGTTCTTC.